These 29 T cell receptor beta chains were sequenced from one sample in a study of T cell responses to AZD1222 COVID-19 vaccine. Assay used: immunoSEQ multiplex PCR; TCRdb lists only in-frame clones, some missing. The sample yields roughly 150,000 clones, about 90% seen once. Sequencing was performed on peripheral blood, taken on day 0 of AZD1222 vaccination. These receptors all stem from an adult in good health.

This chain connects TRBV5-4 to TRBJ2-1, with 10 bases identical to TRBD1. The CDR3 runs 18 residues. Per germline, CDR1 SGHNT and CDR2 YYREEE (reference sequence). Trimming removed 4 bases from V and 4 bases from J; junction bases left unmatched: 14. The CDR3 spells CASSPVPGQGSTYNEQFF. The CDR3 region has the DNA TGTGCCAGCAGCCCTGTCCCGGGACAGGGGTCAACTTACAATGAGCAGTTCTTC.

The rearrangement uses TRBV6-2 or TRBV6-3 and TRBJ2-1; maybe TRBD2 (5 bases). CDR1 and CDR2 (germline): MNHEY, SVGEGT. This CDR3 has 13 amino acids. The V and J ends lost 6 bases and 6 bases respectively, with 12 bases between them. The DNA for the CDR3 is TGTGCCAGCAGCCCTCCTAGCCCCAATGAGCAGTTCTTC. This codes for CASSPPSPNEQFF.

The rearrangement links TRBV2 to TRBJ2-3, with D hard to call. CDR1 is SNHLY, CDR2 FYNNEI, per germline. V was cut by 4 bases and J by 1 base, with 6 bases left in between. This CDR3 is built from 13 residues. The chain's CDR3 is CASSAAGTDTQYF. CDR3 sequence (DNA): TGTGCCAGCAGTGCGGCGGGCACAGATACGCAGTATTTT.

The V call is TRBV19, the J call TRBJ1-1; D not certain. Trimming removed 4 bases at V and 4 bases at J, with 10 bases between. This CDR3 contains 13 residues. The germline V gene has CDR1 LNHDA and CDR2 SQIVND (reference sequence). CDR3 sequence reads: CASSTETFTEAFF. CDR3 nucleotides: TGTGCCAGTAGTACCGAAACGTTCACTGAAGCTTTCTTT.

This clone was detected only once. The chain is built from TRBV28 and TRBJ1-1; no clear D gene. CDR3 length equals 16 residues. Germline V gene lookup returns CDR1 MDHEN and CDR2 SYDVKM. The V and J ends lost 3 bases and 0 bases respectively, with 14 bases between them. The CDR3 DNA reads TGTGCCAGCAGTTTCATGGGCGCTCGCCTGAACACTGAAGCTTTCTTT. Amino acid sequence: CASSFMGARLNTEAFF.

This sequence joins TRBV14 and TRBJ1-2; D is perhaps TRBD1 (5 bases). Trimming removed 0 bases at V and 3 bases at J, with 14 bases between. Germline values: CDR1 SGHDN, CDR2 FVKESK. CDR3 size: 16 residues. The DNA for the CDR3 is TGTGCCAGCAGCCAAGAATCTTGGGGGAATGACTATGGCTACACCTTC. It specifies CASSQESWGNDYGYTF.

The genes are TRBV11-1 and TRBJ1-1, with a tentative D call TRBD1 (6 bases). CDR1 and CDR2 (germline): SGHAT, FQDESV (reference sequence). V shed 5 bases and J shed 6 bases, with 19 bases lying between them. This CDR3 region has 15 residues. CDR3 sequence reads: CASSQHAGANSEAFF. The CDR3 nucleotides read TGTGCCAGCAGCCAGCACGCAGGGGCAAACTCTGAAGCTTTCTTT.

This sequence joins TRBV20-1 and TRBJ2-1; D uncertain. Trimming cost V 3 bases and J 1 base, with 13 bases left between them. The germline gives CDR1 DFQATT, CDR2 SNEGSKA (reference sequence). The CDR3 is 15 residues long. The CDR3 DNA reads as TGCAGTGCTAGTCCGTTGCGGTTATCCTACAATGAGCAGTTCTTC. It is translated as CSASPLRLSYNEQFF.

V gene TRBV7-9 combines with J gene TRBJ2-7; weak D call: TRBD2 (6 bases). Trimming took off 5 bases at V and 5 bases at J, with 10 bases between the two ends. The CDR3 covers 12 residues. CDR1 is SEHNR and CDR2 is FQNEAQ in the germline V gene (reference sequence). CDR3 sequence: CASSPGGDEQYF. The CDR3 DNA reads as TGTGCCAGCAGCCCTGGAGGGGACGAGCAGTACTTC.

This chain links TRBV6-4 with TRBJ2-6, with D maybe TRBD2 (6 bases). The CDR3 covers 15 residues. CDR1 is MRHNA and CDR2 is SNTAGT in the germline V gene. V dropped 4 bases and J dropped 1 base, with 8 bases sitting between them. DNA for the CDR3: TGTGCCAGCAGTGCGGGACTTTCTGGGGCCAACGTCCTGACTTTC. Protein: CASSAGLSGANVLTF.

The chain has TRBV27 and TRBJ1-6; 9 bases match TRBD1. Trimming took 5 bases from V and 12 from J; bases not matched to a gene: 8. The CDR3 spans 14 residues. Germline V lookup: CDR1 MNHEY, CDR2 SMNVEV (reference sequence). The CDR3 region is CASSLRQGGRPLHF. DNA for the CDR3: TGTGCCAGCAGTCTTCGACAGGGGGGCCGACCCCTCCACTTT.

This rearrangement joins TRBV28 to TRBJ2-3, with D hard to call. Trimming shortened V by 6 bases and J by 0 bases, and 13 bases separated the two germline ends. The CDR3 spans 15 residues. Germline-derived CDR1 and CDR2 are MDHEN and SYDVKM. CDR3 amino acids: CASRAPDVSTDTQYF. The CDR3, as DNA: TGTGCCAGCAGGGCTCCGGATGTTAGCACAGATACGCAGTATTTT.

J is TRBJ2-4 and V is TRBV5-1; D is possibly TRBD1 (6 bases). Trimming stripped 3 bases from V and 2 bases from J, with 12 bases between. The CDR3 totals 15 residues. Looked up from germline, CDR1 is SGHRS and CDR2 is YFSETQ. CDR3 DNA sequence: TGCGCCAGCAGCTGGGCCCAGGGGACCAAAAACATTCAGTACTTC. It is translated as CASSWAQGTKNIQYF. The full variable domain, in which reference TRBV5-1 and TRBJ2-4 provide the parts outside the CDR3, is KAGVTQTPRYLIKTRGQQVTLSCSPISGHRSVSWYQQTPGQGLQFLFEYFSETQRNKGNFPGRFSGRQFSNSRSEMNVSTLELGDSALYLCASSWAQGTKNIQYFGAGTRLSVL.

CDR3 amino acids: CASRGQGDQPQHF. CDR3 sequence (DNA): TGTGCCAGCAGGGGACAGGGCGATCAGCCCCAGCATTTT. The V and J genes are TRBV2 and TRBJ1-5; TRBD1 matches at 9 bases. Germline-derived CDR1 and CDR2 are SNHLY and FYNNEI. This CDR3 spans 13 amino acids. J was trimmed by 5 bases and V by 6 bases; bases with no gene match: 2. The full variable domain, in which reference TRBV2 and TRBJ1-5 provide the parts outside the CDR3, is EPEVTQTPSHQVTQMGQEVILRCVPISNHLYFYWYRQILGQKVEFLVSFYNNEISEKSEIFDDQFSVERPDGSNFTLKIRSTKLEDSAMYFCASRGQGDQPQHFGDGTRLSIL.

V is TRBV12-3 or TRBV12-4 and J is TRBJ2-3; D is unresolved. The CDR3 runs to 11 residues. Trimming pared 5 bases from V and 4 bases from J, leaving 4 bases between. Here the CDR3 DNA reads TGTGCCAGCAGTGGCCCAGATACGCAGTATTTT. Translation: CASSGPDTQYF.

The V and J genes are TRBV18 and TRBJ2-7, with 10 bases lining up with TRBD1. Trimming at V came to 4 bases and at J to 3 bases, leaving 6 bases not matched to a gene. The CDR3 runs 15 residues. Germline values: CDR1 KGHSH, CDR2 LQKENI. In DNA form, the CDR3 reads TGTGCCAGCTCACAGATAGGACAGGGGGGCTACGAGCAGTACTTC. The encoded protein is CASSQIGQGGYEQYF.

J is TRBJ1-1 and V is TRBV7-2, with D possibly matching TRBD1 (6 bases). V lost 3 bases and J 1 base, leaving 12 bases between the germline ends. This CDR3 contains 15 residues. Germline CDR1 SGHTA, CDR2 FQGNSA. The CDR3 region is CASSFNRARNTEAFF. Written as DNA, the CDR3 is TGTGCCAGCAGCTTCAACAGGGCGCGGAACACTGAAGCTTTCTTT.

The chain couples TRBV4-1 to TRBJ1-3, with D possibly being TRBD1 (6 bases). Trimming removed 0 bases at V and 4 bases at J, with 10 bases between. The CDR3 runs 15 residues. Looked up from germline, CDR1 is MGHRA and CDR2 is YSYEKL. Written as DNA, the CDR3 is TGCGCCAGCAGCCAAGACGGGACACGGGGAAACACCATATATTTT. This translates into CASSQDGTRGNTIYF.

V is TRBV7-6 and J is TRBJ2-7; D is perhaps TRBD1 (6 bases). Deletions cut 6 bases from V and 5 bases from J, with 17 bases between. This CDR3 is built from 14 residues. CDR1 is SGHVS and CDR2 is FNYEAQ in the germline V gene. The chain's CDR3 is CASSYQGPGDEQYF. For the CDR3, the DNA is TGTGCCAGCAGTTACCAGGGGCCCGGGGACGAGCAGTACTTC.

This chain links TRBV18 with TRBJ1-2, with D tentatively TRBD1 (5 bases). Deletions cut 3 bases from V and 4 bases from J, with 15 bases between. The length of the CDR3 is 15 residues. Germline V lookup: CDR1 KGHSH, CDR2 LQKENI. In nucleotides, the CDR3 is TGTGCCAGCTCACCCGCGGGCCCCCAGGGCTATGGCTACACCTTC. It is translated as CASSPAGPQGYGYTF.

The rearrangement uses TRBV6-4 and TRBJ2-2; TRBD2 matches at 7 bases. The CDR3 is made up of 15 amino acids. Germline trimming cut 4 bases from V and 4 bases from J; bases unmatched to any gene: 6. CDR1 and CDR2 (germline): MRHNA, SNTAGT. The CDR3 is CASSVGVAGTGELFF. The DNA for the CDR3 is TGTGCCAGCAGTGTTGGGGTAGCGGGCACCGGGGAGCTGTTTTTT.

The V call is TRBV5-4, the J call TRBJ1-1; the D is unclear. This CDR3 has 12 residues. CDR1 and CDR2 from the germline V gene are SGHNT and YYREEE (reference sequence). V shed 2 bases and J shed 5 bases, with 7 bases lying between them. The CDR3 DNA follows: TGTGCCAGCAGCTTTGGGAGGACTGAAGCTTTCTTT. This translates into CASSFGRTEAFF.

The genes are TRBV7-6 and TRBJ1-5; D remains ambiguous. CDR3 length: 13 residues. Deletions cut 5 bases from V and 11 bases from J, with 16 bases between. Germline assignment: CDR1 SGHVS and CDR2 FNYEAQ. The CDR3 DNA reads TGTGCCAGCAGCGCTGACCCAGCTGGGGCCCAGCATTTT. Translated: CASSADPAGAQHF. The complete variable domain, with remaining parts taken from reference TRBV7-6 and TRBJ1-5, reads GAGVSQSPRYKVTKRGQDVALRCDPISGHVSLYWYRQALGQGPEFLTYFNYEAQQDKSGLPNDRFSAERPEGSISTLTIQRTEQRDSAMYRCASSADPAGAQHFGDGTRLSIL.

The chain is built from TRBV5-5 and TRBJ2-1, with 11 bases fitting TRBD2. V gave up 1 base and J gave up 3 bases; unmatched junction bases: 9. Germline CDR1 and CDR2: SGHKS and YYEKEE (reference sequence). CDR3 size: 18 residues. The CDR3 DNA is TGTGCCAGCAGCTTGCTGGGACTAGCGGATTGGAGCTACAATGAGCAGTTCTTC. This sequence encodes CASSLLGLADWSYNEQFF.

The chain is built from TRBV16 and TRBJ2-5; tentative D call: TRBD1 (5 bases). Germline V CDR1 and CDR2: KGHSY, FQNENV. The CDR3 consists of 13 residues. The V and J ends lost 0 bases and 4 bases respectively, with 6 bases between them. CDR3 bases: TGTGCCAGCAGCCAATCCAGGGCAGAGACCCAGTACTTC. It encodes CASSQSRAETQYF.

Points on this clone: The sample holds other DNA sequences that translate to the same CDR3. This chain links TRBV14 with TRBJ1-3; possible D gene TRBD1, 5 bases. Germline values: CDR1 SGHDN, CDR2 FVKESK. The length of the CDR3 is 13 residues. V shed 4 bases and J shed 7 bases, with 11 bases lying between them. Here the CDR3 reads CASSPQGGNTIYF. The CDR3, as DNA: TGTGCCAGCAGCCCTCAGGGCGGGAACACCATATATTTT.

V gene TRBV28 combines with J gene TRBJ1-1; D is uncertain. The germline gives CDR1 MDHEN, CDR2 SYDVKM. V was cut by 8 bases and J by 6 bases, with 19 bases left in between. This CDR3 region has 14 residues. CDR3 DNA sequence: TGTGCCAGCCGACCTATGGCGGGTTTCGCTGAAGCTTTCTTT. Residues: CASRPMAGFAEAFF. Drawing the rest from reference TRBV28 and TRBJ1-1, the complete variable domain is DVKVTQSSRYLVKRTGEKVFLECVQDMDHENMFWYRQDPGLGLRLIYFSYDVKMKEKGDIPEGYSVSREKKERFSLILESASTNQTSMYLCASRPMAGFAEAFFGQGTRLTVV.

V usage is TRBV18 and J usage is TRBJ1-1; D is perhaps TRBD1 (5 bases). Germline CDR1 reads KGHSH; CDR2 reads LQKENI. There are 14 residues in the CDR3. V was pared by 3 bases and J by 2 bases, with 10 bases between. Here the CDR3 DNA reads TGTGCCAGCTCACCCCAGGGTTTCAACACTGAAGCTTTCTTT. As protein: CASSPQGFNTEAFF.

The chain combines TRBV30 with TRBJ1-5; D is uncertain. CDR1 GTSNPN and CDR2 SVGIG come from the germline V gene (reference sequence). The CDR3 is made up of 13 amino acids. The V and J ends lost 4 bases and 3 bases respectively, with 10 bases between them. CDR3 sequence (DNA): TGTGCCTGGACCCTAAGGGACAATCAGCCCCAGCATTTT. Its translation: CAWTLRDNQPQHF.